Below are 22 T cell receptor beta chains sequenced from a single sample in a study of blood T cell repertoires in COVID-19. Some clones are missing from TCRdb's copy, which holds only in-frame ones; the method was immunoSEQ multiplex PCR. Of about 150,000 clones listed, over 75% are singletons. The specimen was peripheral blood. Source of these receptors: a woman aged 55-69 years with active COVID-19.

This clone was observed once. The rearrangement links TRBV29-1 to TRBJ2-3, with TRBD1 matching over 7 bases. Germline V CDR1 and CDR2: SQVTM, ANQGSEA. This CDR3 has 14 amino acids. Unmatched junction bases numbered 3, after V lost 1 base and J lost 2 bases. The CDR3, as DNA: TGCAGCGTTGAAGGCACAGGGGACACAGATACGCAGTATTTT. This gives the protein CSVEGTGDTDTQYF.

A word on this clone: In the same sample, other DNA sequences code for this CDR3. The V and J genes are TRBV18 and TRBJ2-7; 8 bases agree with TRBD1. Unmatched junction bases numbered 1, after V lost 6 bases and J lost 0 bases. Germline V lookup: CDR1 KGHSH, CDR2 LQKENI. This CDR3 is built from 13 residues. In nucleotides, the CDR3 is TGTGCCAGCTCTGGACAGGGCTCCTACGAGCAGTACTTC. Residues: CASSGQGSYEQYF.

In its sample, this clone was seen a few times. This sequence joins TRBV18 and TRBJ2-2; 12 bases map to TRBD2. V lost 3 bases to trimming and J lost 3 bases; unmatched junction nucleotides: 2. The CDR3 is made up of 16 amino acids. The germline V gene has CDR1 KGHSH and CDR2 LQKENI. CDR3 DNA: TGTGCCAGCTCACCGGGACTAGCGGGTTACACCGGGGAGCTGTTTTTT. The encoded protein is CASSPGLAGYTGELFF.

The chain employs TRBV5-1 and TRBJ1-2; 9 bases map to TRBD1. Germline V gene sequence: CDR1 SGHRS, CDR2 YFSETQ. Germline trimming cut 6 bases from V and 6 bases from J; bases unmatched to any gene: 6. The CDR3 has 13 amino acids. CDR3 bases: TGCGCCAGCAAGGAACAGGGGGCGGATGGCTACACCTTC. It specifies CASKEQGADGYTF.

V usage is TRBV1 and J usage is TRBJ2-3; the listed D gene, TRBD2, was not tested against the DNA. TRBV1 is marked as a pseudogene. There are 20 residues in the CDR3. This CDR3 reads CTSSQGLPGLAGVPEDTQYF. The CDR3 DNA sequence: TGCACCAGCAGCCAAGGACTCCCGGGACTAGCGGGAGTCCCGGAGGATACGCAGTATTTT.

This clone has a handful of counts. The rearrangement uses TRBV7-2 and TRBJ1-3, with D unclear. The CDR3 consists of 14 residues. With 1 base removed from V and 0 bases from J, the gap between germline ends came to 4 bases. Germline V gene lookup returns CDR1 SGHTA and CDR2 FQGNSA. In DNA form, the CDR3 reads TGTGCCAGCAGCTTAGAATACTCTGGAAACACCATATATTTT. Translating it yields CASSLEYSGNTIYF.

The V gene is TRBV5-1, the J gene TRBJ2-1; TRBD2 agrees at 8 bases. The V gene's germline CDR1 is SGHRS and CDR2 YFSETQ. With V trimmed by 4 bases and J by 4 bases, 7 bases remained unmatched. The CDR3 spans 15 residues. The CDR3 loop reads CASSPSGSDYNEQFF. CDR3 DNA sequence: TGCGCCAGCAGCCCCAGCGGGAGTGATTACAATGAGCAGTTCTTC.

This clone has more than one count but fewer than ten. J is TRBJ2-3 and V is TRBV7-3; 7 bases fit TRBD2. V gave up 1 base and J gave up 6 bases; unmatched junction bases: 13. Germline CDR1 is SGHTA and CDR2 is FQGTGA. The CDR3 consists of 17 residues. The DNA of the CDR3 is TGTGCCAGCAGCTTAATGGCTAGCGGCCCCTGGGGCGATACGCAGTATTTT. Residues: CASSLMASGPWGDTQYF.

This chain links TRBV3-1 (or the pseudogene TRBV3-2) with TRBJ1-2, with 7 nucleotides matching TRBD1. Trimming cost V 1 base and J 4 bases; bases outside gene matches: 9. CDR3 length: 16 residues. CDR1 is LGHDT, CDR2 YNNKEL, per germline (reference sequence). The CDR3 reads CASSQVVMQGGYGYTF. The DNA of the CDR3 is TGTGCCAGCAGCCAAGTTGTCATGCAGGGGGGCTATGGCTACACCTTC.

The CDR3 sequence: CASSLLWTARLEQYF. DNA for the CDR3: TGTGCCAGTAGTTTACTGTGGACTGCTCGTCTCGAGCAGTACTTC. V usage is TRBV19 and J usage is TRBJ2-7; perhaps TRBD2 as D (5 bases). Trimming shortened V by 5 bases and J by 6 bases, and 20 bases separated the two germline ends. This CDR3 has 15 residues. CDR1 is LNHDA and CDR2 is SQIVND in the germline V gene (reference sequence).

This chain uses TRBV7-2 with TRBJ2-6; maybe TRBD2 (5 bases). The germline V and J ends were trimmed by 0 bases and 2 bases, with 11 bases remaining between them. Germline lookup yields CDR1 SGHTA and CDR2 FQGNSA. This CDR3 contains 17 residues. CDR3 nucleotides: TGTGCCAGCAGCTTAGCCCCACTAGATACTGGGGCCAACGTCCTGACTTTC. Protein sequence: CASSLAPLDTGANVLTF.

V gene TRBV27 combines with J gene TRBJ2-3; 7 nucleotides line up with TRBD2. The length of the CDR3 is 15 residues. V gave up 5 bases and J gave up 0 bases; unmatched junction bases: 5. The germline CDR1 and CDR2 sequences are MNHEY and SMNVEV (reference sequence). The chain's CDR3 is CASSPVAGSTDTQYF. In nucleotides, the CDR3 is TGTGCCAGCAGTCCGGTAGCGGGTAGCACAGATACGCAGTATTTT.

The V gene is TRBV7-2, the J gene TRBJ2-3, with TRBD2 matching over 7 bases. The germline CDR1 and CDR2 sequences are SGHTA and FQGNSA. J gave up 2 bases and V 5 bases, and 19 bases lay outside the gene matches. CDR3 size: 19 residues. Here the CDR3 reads CASSRRRGGAGKDTDTQYF. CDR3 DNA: TGTGCCAGCAGCCGCCGGCGTGGGGGAGCGGGAAAGGACACAGATACGCAGTATTTT.

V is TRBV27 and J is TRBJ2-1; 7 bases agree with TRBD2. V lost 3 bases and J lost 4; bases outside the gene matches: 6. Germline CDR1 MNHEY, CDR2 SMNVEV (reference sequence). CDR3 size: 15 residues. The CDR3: CASSFTSGAYNEQFF. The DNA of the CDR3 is TGTGCCAGCAGTTTCACCAGCGGGGCATACAATGAGCAGTTCTTC.

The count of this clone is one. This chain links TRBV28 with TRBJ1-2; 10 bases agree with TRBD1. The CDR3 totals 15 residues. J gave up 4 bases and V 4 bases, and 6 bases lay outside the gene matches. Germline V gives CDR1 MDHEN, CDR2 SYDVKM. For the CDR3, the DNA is TGTGCCAGCAGTTCCGCCGGGACAGGGGCCTATGGCTACACCTTC. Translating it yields CASSSAGTGAYGYTF.

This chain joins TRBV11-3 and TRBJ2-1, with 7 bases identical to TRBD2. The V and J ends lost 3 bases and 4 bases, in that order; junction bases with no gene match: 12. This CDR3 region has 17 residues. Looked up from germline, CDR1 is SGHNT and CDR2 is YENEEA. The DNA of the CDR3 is TGTGCCAGCAGCTTTCTTTTGTGGCTAGCGGCTTACAATGAGCAGTTCTTC. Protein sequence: CASSFLLWLAAYNEQFF.

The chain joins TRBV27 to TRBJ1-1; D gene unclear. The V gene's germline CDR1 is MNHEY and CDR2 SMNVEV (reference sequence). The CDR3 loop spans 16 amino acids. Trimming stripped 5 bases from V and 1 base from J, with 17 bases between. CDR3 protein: CASSPRGVPANTEAFF. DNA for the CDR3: TGTGCCAGCAGTCCCCGCGGGGTCCCGGCGAACACTGAAGCTTTCTTT.

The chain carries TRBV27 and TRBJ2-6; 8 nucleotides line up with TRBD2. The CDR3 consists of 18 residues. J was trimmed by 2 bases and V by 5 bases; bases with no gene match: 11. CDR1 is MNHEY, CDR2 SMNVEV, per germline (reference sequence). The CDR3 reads CASSPTFRAGAGANVLTF. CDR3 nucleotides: TGTGCCAGCAGTCCGACCTTTAGAGCGGGAGCTGGGGCCAACGTCCTGACTTTC.

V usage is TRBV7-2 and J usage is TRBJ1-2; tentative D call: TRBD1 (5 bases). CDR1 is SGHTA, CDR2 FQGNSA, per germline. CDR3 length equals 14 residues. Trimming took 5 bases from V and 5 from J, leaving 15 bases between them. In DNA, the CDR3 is TGTGCCAGCAGCCGCGACAGACTTCAATATGGCTACACCTTC. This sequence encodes CASSRDRLQYGYTF.

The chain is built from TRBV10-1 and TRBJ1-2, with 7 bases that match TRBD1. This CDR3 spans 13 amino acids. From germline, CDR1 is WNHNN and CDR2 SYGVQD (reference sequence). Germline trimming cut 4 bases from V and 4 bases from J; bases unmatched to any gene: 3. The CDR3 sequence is CASSAAGGYGYTF. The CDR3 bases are TGCGCCAGCAGTGCAGCAGGGGGCTATGGCTACACCTTC.

The CDR3 nucleotides are TGTGCCAGCAGACCCGAAGGGGCCGCGGACACTGAAGCTTTCTTT. This encodes CASRPEGAADTEAFF. The chain is built from TRBV7-9 and TRBJ1-1; a possible D gene is TRBD1 (5 bases). Germline CDR1 and CDR2: SEHNR and FQNEAQ (reference sequence). The CDR3 totals 15 residues. V shed 6 bases and J shed 3 bases, with 17 bases lying between them. Variable domain in full (rest from reference TRBV7-9 and TRBJ1-1): DTGVSQNPRHKITKRGQNVTFRCDPISEHNRLYWYRQTLGQGPEFLTYFQNEAQLEKSRLLSDRFSAERPKGSFSTLEIQRTEQGDSAMYLCASRPEGAADTEAFFGQGTRLTVV.

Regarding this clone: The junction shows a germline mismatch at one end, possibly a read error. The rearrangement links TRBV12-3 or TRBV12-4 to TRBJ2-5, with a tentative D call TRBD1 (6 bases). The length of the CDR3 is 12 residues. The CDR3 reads CASRSSGAVRHF. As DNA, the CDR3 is TGTGCCAGCAGGTCTTCAGGGGCGGTACGACACTTC.